Listed below are T cell receptor beta chains from one sample, sequenced in a study of blood T cells in healthy people across ages. TCRdb reprocessed the 5' RACE reads with MiXCR, giving one entry per CDR3 protein. The repertoire has 790,000 or so distinct CDR3 sequences, around three fifths of them found once; the top ten carry 25% to 30%. Sequencing was done on a sample of blood. These TCRs come from a man aged 40-49 years in good health. CDR3s include the opening cysteine and the closing phenylalanine or tryptophan. Fields, in order: J gene, clone size, V gene, D gene, CDR3 DNA, CDR3 protein. A D gene is named only where the DNA matches it firmly. Expanded clones are given a class, and other clones once, few, many or no size at all.

>TRBJ2-3|NA|TRBV5-1|NA
TGCGCCAGCAGCTTGGACGGCACGTCTACAAATACGCAGTATTTT
CASSLDGTSTNTQYF
>TRBJ2-5|NA|TRBV2|TRBD2
TGTGCCAGCAGTGAGAGCGGGGAGTACCAAGAGACCCAGTACTTC
CASSESGEYQETQYF
>TRBJ2-1|NA|TRBV7-2|NA
TGTGCCAGCAGCTTAGGACCAGGGGTTGGCTACAATGAGCAGTTCTTC
CASSLGPGVGYNEQFF
>TRBJ2-5|few|TRBV5-1|NA
TGCGCCAGCAGCTTGGTCCGGAGCAGCCAAGAGACCCAGTACTTC
CASSLVRSSQETQYF
>TRBJ1-2|NA|TRBV29-1|TRBD1
TGCAGCGTTGAAAAGGGGACAGGGGGGACCTATGGCTACACCTTC
CSVEKGTGGTYGYTF
>TRBJ2-7|NA|TRBV28|TRBD2
TGTGCCAGCAGAGCTAGCCTCCGGGACATCCCTAGCGGGGGGTTCTACGAGCAGTACTTC
CASRASLRDIPSGGFYEQYF
>TRBJ2-2|once|TRBV29-1|TRBD1
TGCAGCGTTGTGGGGAGACAGGGCACCGGGGAGCTGTTTTTT
CSVVGRQGTGELFF
>TRBJ1-4|NA|TRBV2|NA
TGTGCCAGTCTATTTGCACAGGAAAAACTGTTTTTT
CASLFAQEKLFF
>TRBJ2-4|few|TRBV3-1|TRBD1
TGTGCCAGCAGCCAGGAAAGCTTGACAGGGATCCCCGGTCGTAACATTCAGTACTTC
CASSQESLTGIPGRNIQYF
>TRBJ2-5|NA|TRBV7-8|NA
TGTGCCAGCAGCACCGACCCAGAGACCCAGTACTTC
CASSTDPETQYF
>TRBJ2-7|few|TRBV2|NA
TGTGCCAACACCGGGACTGCCTCCTACGAGCAGTACTTC
CANTGTASYEQYF
>TRBJ1-2|NA|TRBV27|TRBD1
TGTGCCAGCAGTGGACAGGGGTATGATGGCTACACCTTC
CASSGQGYDGYTF
>TRBJ2-3|NA|TRBV4-2|TRBD2
TGTGCCAGCAGCCAAGATAGAACGGGGGGGACAGATACGCAGTATTTT
CASSQDRTGGTDTQYF
>TRBJ2-3|few|TRBV2|TRBD2
TGTGCCAGCAGTGAAGTCGGCGGGGGGAGCAATACGCAGTATTTT
CASSEVGGGSNTQYF
>TRBJ2-3|NA|TRBV29-1|TRBD1
TGCAGCGTTGAGGGACAGGGGGGCACAGATACGCAGTATTTT
CSVEGQGGTDTQYF
>TRBJ1-2|NA|TRBV3-1|NA
TGTGCCAGCAGCCAAGTAACCCTACAGGATGGCTACACCTTC
CASSQVTLQDGYTF
>TRBJ1-1|NA|TRBV28|NA
TGTGCCAGCAGTTCGACTGACCTGAACACTGAAGCTTTCTTT
CASSSTDLNTEAFF
>TRBJ2-5|few|TRBV7-2|NA
TGTGCCAGCAGCTTAGAGTTCAGCCAGGAGACCCAGTACTTC
CASSLEFSQETQYF
>TRBJ2-1|NA|TRBV29-1|TRBD1
TGCAGCGTTGAATTGAGTGGACAGGGGAGGGGAAATGAGCAGTTCTTC
CSVELSGQGRGNEQFF
>TRBJ2-6|many|TRBV9|NA
TGTGCCAGCAGCGTCGGAACTTCTGGGGCCAACGTCCTGACTTTC
CASSVGTSGANVLTF